These 10 T cell receptor beta chains share one sample of origin, sequenced in a study of STAT5B mutations in CD4+ large granular lymphocyte leukemia. Produced via immunoSEQ multiplex PCR; TCRdb's table is partial and in-frame only. The data show about 30,000 clones, less than 85% seen once. Sequences were obtained from CD4+ T cells from blood buffy coats. These TCRs come from a human donor in good health.

The chain combines TRBV11-3 with TRBJ2-2; D perhaps matches TRBD2 (5 bases). Trimming removed 1 base from V and 1 base from J, with 10 bases in between. The germline gives CDR1 SGHNT, CDR2 YENEEA. The CDR3 has 16 residues. The CDR3 DNA reads as TGTGCCAGCAGCTTAGGGGAGTCAGGGAACACCGGGGAGCTGTTTTTT. This codes for CASSLGESGNTGELFF.

This clone was counted between two and nine times. The chain combines TRBV4-1 with TRBJ2-4, with 12 bases matching TRBD2. The germline CDR1 and CDR2 sequences are MGHRA and YSYEKL. The CDR3 spans 16 residues. Trimming at V came to 3 bases and at J to 0 bases, leaving 0 bases not matched to a gene. Here the CDR3 reads CASSQGLAGAKNIQYF. The CDR3 region has the DNA TGCGCCAGCAGCCAGGGACTAGCGGGAGCCAAAAACATTCAGTACTTC.

The rearrangement joins TRBV21-1 to TRBJ2-3. TRBV21-1 is marked as a pseudogene. The CDR3 totals 17 residues. The CDR3: CASSKENGTAWTDTQYF. The CDR3, as DNA: TGTGCCAGCAGCAAAGAGAACGGGACGGCTTGGACAGATACGCAGTATTTT.

The J gene is TRBJ1-5, the V gene TRBV10-3, with TRBD1 as a possible D gene (6 bases). Trimming took off 0 bases at V and 3 bases at J, with 15 bases between the two ends. This CDR3 is 17 amino acids long. Germline V gene sequence: CDR1 ENHRY, CDR2 SYGVKD. The CDR3 coding sequence is TGTGCCATCAGTGAGTCGACGGGCAGGGGATTCAATCAGCCCCAGCATTTT. It encodes CAISESTGRGFNQPQHF.

This chain joins TRBV2 and TRBJ1-6, with D maybe TRBD1 (5 bases). From germline, CDR1 is SNHLY and CDR2 FYNNEI. The V end was cut by 6 bases, the J end by 11 bases, with 14 bases between. The CDR3 is 13 amino acids. CDR3 protein: CASSKSREAPLHF. The CDR3 coding sequence is TGTGCCAGCAGCAAGTCCAGGGAGGCACCCCTCCACTTT.

The chain combines TRBV15 with TRBJ1-2; 7 nucleotides align to TRBD1. Germline CDR1 and CDR2: LNHNV and YYDKDF (reference sequence). Trimming at V came to 3 bases and at J to 4 bases, leaving 8 bases not matched to a gene. The CDR3 loop spans 15 amino acids. The CDR3 DNA reads as TGTGCCACCAGCAGGCCGGGACAGTTCTCCTATGGCTACACCTTC. Translated: CATSRPGQFSYGYTF.

V and J are TRBV5-1 and TRBJ2-3, with D hard to call. Germline CDR1 and CDR2: SGHRS and YFSETQ. V was trimmed by 1 base and J by 2 bases, leaving 5 bases between them. The CDR3 is 13 residues long. CDR3 in amino acids: CASSLSPTDTQYF. The CDR3 DNA reads TGCGCCAGCAGCTTGTCCCCCACAGATACGCAGTATTTT.

The V gene is TRBV14, the J gene TRBJ2-5, with 10 bases aligning to TRBD2. Germline assignment: CDR1 SGHDN and CDR2 FVKESK. The CDR3 has 16 amino acids. V shed 1 base and J 5 bases; nucleotides not matched to a gene: 7. The CDR3 nucleotides read TGTGCCAGCAGCCAAGGAGCCCTAGCGGGAGTTGAGACCCAGTACTTC. Protein sequence: CASSQGALAGVETQYF. The entire variable domain, with the rest obtained from reference TRBV14 and TRBJ2-5, is as follows: EAGVTQFPSHSVIEKGQTVTLRCDPISGHDNLYWYRRVMGKEIKFLLHFVKESKQDESGMPNNRFLAERTGGTYSTLKVQPAELEDSGVYFCASSQGALAGVETQYFGPGTRLLVL.

This clone was seen only a few times. The V and J genes are TRBV14 and TRBJ2-7; 10 bases agree with TRBD1. V was pared by 1 base and J by 5 bases, with 17 bases of the junction left unmatched. Germline V gene sequence: CDR1 SGHDN, CDR2 FVKESK. The CDR3 runs 19 residues. CDR3 sequence (DNA): TGTGCCAGCAGCCAAGCTAAGATTCCCGGACAGGGGGGGCACAACGAGCAGTACTTC. Its protein product is CASSQAKIPGQGGHNEQYF.

The CDR3 region has the DNA TGTGCCAGCAGCTTTGACTACAATGAGCAGTTCTTC. It specifies CASSFDYNEQFF. V is TRBV5-4 and J is TRBJ2-1; no definite D call. V shed 2 bases and J shed 3 bases, with 3 bases lying between them. The length of the CDR3 is 12 residues. Germline assignment: CDR1 SGHNT and CDR2 YYREEE (reference sequence).